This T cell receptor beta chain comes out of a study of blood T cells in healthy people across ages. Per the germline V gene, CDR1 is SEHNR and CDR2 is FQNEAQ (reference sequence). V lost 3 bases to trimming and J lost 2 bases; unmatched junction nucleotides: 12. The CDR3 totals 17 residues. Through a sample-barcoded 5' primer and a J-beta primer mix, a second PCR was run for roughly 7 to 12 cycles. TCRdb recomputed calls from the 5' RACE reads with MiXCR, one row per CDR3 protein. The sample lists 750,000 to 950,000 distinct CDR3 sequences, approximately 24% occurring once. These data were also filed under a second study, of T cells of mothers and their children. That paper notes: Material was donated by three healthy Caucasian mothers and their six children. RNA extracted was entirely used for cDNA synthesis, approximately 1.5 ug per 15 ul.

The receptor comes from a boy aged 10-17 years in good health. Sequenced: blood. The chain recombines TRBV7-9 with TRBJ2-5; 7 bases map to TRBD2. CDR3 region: CASSFFGEAGLQETQYF. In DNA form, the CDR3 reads TGTGCCAGCAGCTTTTTTGGGGAGGCGGGACTACAAGAGACCCAGTACTTC. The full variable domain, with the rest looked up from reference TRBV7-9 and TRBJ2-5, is DTGVSQNPRHKITKRGQNVTFRCDPISEHNRLYWYRQTLGQGPEFLTYFQNEAQLEKSRLLSDRFSAERPKGSFSTLEIQRTEQGDSAMYLCASSFFGEAGLQETQYFGPGTRLLVL.